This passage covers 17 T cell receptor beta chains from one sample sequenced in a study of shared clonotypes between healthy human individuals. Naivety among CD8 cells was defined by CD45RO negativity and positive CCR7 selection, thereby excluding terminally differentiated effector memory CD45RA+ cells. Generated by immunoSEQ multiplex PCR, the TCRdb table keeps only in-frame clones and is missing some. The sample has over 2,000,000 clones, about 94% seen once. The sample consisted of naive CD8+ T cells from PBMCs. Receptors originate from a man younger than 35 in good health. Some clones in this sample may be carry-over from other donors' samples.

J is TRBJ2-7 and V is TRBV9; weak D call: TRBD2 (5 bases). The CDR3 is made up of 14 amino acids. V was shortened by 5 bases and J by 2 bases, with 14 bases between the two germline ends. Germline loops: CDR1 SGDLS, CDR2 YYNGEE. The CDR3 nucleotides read TGTGCCAGCAGTCCCGGGATTTCGACCTACGAGCAGTACTTC. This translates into CASSPGISTYEQYF.

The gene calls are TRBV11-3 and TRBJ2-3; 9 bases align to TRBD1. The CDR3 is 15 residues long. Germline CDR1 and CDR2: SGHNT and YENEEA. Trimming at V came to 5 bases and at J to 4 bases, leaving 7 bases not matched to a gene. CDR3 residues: CASSPRTGEADTQYF. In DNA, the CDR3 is TGTGCCAGCAGCCCCCGGACAGGGGAAGCAGATACGCAGTATTTT. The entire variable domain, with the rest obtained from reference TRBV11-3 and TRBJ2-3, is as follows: EAGVVQSPRYKIIEKKQPVAFWCNPISGHNTLYWYLQNLGQGPELLIRYENEEAVDDSQLPKDRFSAERLKGVDSTLKIQPAELGDSAVYLCASSPRTGEADTQYFGPGTRLTVL.

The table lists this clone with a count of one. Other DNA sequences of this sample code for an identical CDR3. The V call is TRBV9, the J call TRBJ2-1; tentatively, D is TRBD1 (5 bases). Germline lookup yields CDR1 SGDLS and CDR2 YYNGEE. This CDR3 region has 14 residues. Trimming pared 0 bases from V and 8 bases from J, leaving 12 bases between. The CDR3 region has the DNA TGTGCCAGCAGCGTAGTGGGGTGGGGCGATGAGCAGTTCTTC. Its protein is CASSVVGWGDEQFF.

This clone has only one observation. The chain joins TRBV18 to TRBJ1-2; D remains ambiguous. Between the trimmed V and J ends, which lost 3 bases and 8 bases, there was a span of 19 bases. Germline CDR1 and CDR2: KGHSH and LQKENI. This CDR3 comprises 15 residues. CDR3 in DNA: TGTGCCAGCTCACCGACAAGAGGGTCGGTTCCCGGCTACACCTTC. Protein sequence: CASSPTRGSVPGYTF.

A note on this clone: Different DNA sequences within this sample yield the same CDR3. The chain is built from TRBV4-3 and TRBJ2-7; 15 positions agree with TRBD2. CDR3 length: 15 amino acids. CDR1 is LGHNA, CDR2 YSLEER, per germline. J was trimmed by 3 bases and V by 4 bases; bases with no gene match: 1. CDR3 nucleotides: TGCGCCAGCAGCCCGGGACTAGCGGGAGGCTACGAGCAGTACTTC. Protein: CASSPGLAGGYEQYF.

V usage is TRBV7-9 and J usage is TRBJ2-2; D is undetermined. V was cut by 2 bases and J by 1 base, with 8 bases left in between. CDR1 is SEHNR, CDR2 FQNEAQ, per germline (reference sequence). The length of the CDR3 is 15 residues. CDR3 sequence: CASSLRFENTGELFF. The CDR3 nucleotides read TGTGCCAGCAGCTTAAGGTTTGAGAACACCGGGGAGCTGTTTTTT.

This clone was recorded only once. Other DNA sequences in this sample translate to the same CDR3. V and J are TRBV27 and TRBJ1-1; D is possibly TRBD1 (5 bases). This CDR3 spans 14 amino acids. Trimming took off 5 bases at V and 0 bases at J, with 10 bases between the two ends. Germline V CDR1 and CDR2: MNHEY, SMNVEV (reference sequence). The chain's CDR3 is CASSPQGVNTEAFF. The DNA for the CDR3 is TGTGCCAGCAGTCCCCAGGGCGTGAACACTGAAGCTTTCTTT.

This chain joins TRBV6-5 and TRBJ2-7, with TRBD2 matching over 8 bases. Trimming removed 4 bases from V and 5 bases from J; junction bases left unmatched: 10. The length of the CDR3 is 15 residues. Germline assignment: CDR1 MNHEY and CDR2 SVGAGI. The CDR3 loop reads CASSSQGREVHEQYF. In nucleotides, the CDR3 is TGTGCCAGCAGTTCCCAAGGGCGGGAGGTCCACGAGCAGTACTTC.

CDR3 amino acids: CASSQDAQDTQYF. CDR3 sequence (DNA): TGTGCCAGCAGTCAGGACGCTCAGGATACGCAGTATTTT. This chain uses TRBV6-4 with TRBJ2-3, with D unresolved. The CDR3 spans 13 residues. Per the germline V gene, CDR1 is MRHNA and CDR2 is SNTAGT. Trimming took 5 bases from V and 6 from J, leaving 12 bases between them.

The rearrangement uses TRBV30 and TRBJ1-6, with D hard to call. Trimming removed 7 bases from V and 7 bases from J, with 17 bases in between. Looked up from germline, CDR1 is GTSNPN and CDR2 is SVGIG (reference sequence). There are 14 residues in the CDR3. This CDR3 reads CAFTHLGVNSPLHF. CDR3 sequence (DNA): TGTGCCTTTACTCACCTGGGAGTCAATTCACCCCTCCACTTT.

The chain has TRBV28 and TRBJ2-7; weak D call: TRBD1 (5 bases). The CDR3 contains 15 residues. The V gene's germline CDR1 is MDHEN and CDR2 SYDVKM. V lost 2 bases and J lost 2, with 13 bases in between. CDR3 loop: CASSLGQGLTYEQYF. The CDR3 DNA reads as TGTGCCAGCAGTTTAGGGCAGGGCCTCACCTACGAGCAGTACTTC.

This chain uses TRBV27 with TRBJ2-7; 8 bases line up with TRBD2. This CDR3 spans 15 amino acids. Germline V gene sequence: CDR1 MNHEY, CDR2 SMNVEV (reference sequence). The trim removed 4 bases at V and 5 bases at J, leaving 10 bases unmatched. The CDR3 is CASSYRGGLVDEQYF. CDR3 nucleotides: TGTGCCAGCAGTTACCGCGGGGGACTAGTTGACGAGCAGTACTTC.

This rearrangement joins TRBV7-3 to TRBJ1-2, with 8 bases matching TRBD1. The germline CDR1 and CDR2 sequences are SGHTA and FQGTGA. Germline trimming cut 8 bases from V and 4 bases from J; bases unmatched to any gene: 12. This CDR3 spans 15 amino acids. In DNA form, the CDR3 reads TGTGCCAGCGGACCAGGGGGCCCACCTTTCTATGGCTACACCTTC. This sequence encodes CASGPGGPPFYGYTF.

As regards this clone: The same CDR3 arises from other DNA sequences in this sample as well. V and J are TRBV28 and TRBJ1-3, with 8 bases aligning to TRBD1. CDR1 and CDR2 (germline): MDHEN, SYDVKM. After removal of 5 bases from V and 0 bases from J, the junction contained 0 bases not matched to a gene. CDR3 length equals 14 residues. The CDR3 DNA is TGTGCCAGCAGTACAGGGGGCTCTGGAAACACCATATATTTT. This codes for CASSTGGSGNTIYF. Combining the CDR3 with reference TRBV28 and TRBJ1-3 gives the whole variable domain DVKVTQSSRYLVKRTGEKVFLECVQDMDHENMFWYRQDPGLGLRLIYFSYDVKMKEKGDIPEGYSVSREKKERFSLILESASTNQTSMYLCASSTGGSGNTIYFGEGSWLTVV.

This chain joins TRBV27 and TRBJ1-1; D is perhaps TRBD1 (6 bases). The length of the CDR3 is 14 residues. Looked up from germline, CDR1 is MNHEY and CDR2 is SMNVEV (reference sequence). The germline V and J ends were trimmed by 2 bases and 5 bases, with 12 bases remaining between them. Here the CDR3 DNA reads TGTGCCAGCAGTTTAAAACAGGGTGGAACTGAAGCTTTCTTT. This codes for CASSLKQGGTEAFF.

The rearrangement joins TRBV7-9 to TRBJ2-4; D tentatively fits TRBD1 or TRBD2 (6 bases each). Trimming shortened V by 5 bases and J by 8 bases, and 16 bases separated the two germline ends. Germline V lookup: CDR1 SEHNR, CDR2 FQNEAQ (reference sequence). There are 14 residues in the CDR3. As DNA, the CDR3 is TGTGCCAGCAGCGATACAGGGAGGCGGGACATTCAGTACTTC. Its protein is CASSDTGRRDIQYF.

Written as DNA, the CDR3 is TGTGCCAGCAGTCGCCGACCGCTTAATGAGCAGTTCTTC. Encoded protein: CASSRRPLNEQFF. This rearrangement joins TRBV27 to TRBJ2-1; D gene ambiguous. CDR1 and CDR2 (germline): MNHEY, SMNVEV (reference sequence). Trimming shortened V by 5 bases and J by 7 bases, and 12 bases separated the two germline ends. The CDR3 is 13 residues long.